Listed below are T cell receptor beta chains from one sample, sequenced in a study of T cell repertoires in cytomegalovirus infection. TCRdb used MiXCR to reprocess the reads, holding one entry per CDR3 protein. This sample has some 920,000 distinct CDR3 sequences, with approximately 31% found just once. The antigens these receptors bind are not known. The source was cultured CD8+ T cells from PBMCs, collected from culture after CMV antigen stimulation. The receptors were sampled from a human donor in good health (CMV status not recorded). Some clones in this sample may be carry-over from other donors' samples. The CDR3 runs from the conserved cysteine through the conserved F or W. A D gene is named only where the DNA matches it firmly. Clone size appears in some rows only: once, few, many, or a class for an expanded clone.

J gene	D gene	V gene	clone size	CDR3 DNA	CDR3 protein
TRBJ2-2	TRBD2	TRBV27	many	TGTGCCAGCAGTTTAGGACTAGCGGGGGGGCGCACCGGGGAGCTGTTTTTT	CASSLGLAGGRTGELFF
TRBJ2-1	.	TRBV19	.	TGTGCCAGTAGTCCGGGGACCTACTACAATGAGCAGTTCTTC	CASSPGTYYNEQFF
TRBJ2-3	.	TRBV6-5	few	TGTGCCAGCAGTTACGCAGGGATGGGGACAGATACGCAGTATTTT	CASSYAGMGTDTQYF
TRBJ1-5	.	TRBV27	few	TGTGCCAGCAGTTTTGGAGCGAGGCAGCCCCAGCATTTT	CASSFGARQPQHF
TRBJ1-1	.	TRBV6-5	.	TGTGCCAGCAGTTACTCGGACTGGCGCACTGAAGCTTTCTTT	CASSYSDWRTEAFF
TRBJ1-1	.	TRBV20-1	.	TGCAGTGCTAGAGCCTCCCCGGGGGGTGGCACTGAAGCTTTCTTT	CSARASPGGGTEAFF
TRBJ1-1	TRBD1	TRBV29-1	few	TGCAGCGTTGACGGGACAGGGTTGAGGACTGAAGCTTTCTTT	CSVDGTGLRTEAFF
TRBJ1-4	.	TRBV2	.	TGTGCCAGCAGTGAAACAAACGCAGTTATAGAGGCAACTAATGAAAAACTGTTTTTT	CASSETNAVIEATNEKLFF
TRBJ1-1	TRBD1	TRBV12-3/TRBV12-4	many	TGTGCCAGCAGTTTGTCCCCGACAGGGGACACTGAAGCTTTCTTT	CASSLSPTGDTEAFF
TRBJ1-3	.	TRBV29-1	.	TGCAGCGTTTTTTCCTATGGTAACTCCGGAGGGTACACCATATATTTT	CSVFSYGNSGGYTIYF
TRBJ1-2	TRBD1	TRBV5-4	.	TGTGCCAGCACCAGAAGTGGGACAGGGGGCCACTCTAACTATGGCTACACCTTC	CASTRSGTGGHSNYGYTF
TRBJ1-5	.	TRBV27	.	TGTGCCAGCGCGGCAGTGGGTCGCAATCAGCCCCAGCATTTT	CASAAVGRNQPQHF
TRBJ1-3	.	TRBV23-1	.	TGCGCCAGCAGTCAATCGCGGGGACCTGGAAACACCATATATTTT	CASSQSRGPGNTIYF
TRBJ1-1	.	TRBV9	once	TGTGCCAGCAGCAGTGGTATAGGGATCACTGAAGCTTTCTTT	CASSSGIGITEAFF
TRBJ2-7	TRBD2	TRBV12-3/TRBV12-4	.	TGTGCCAGCACCCCGGGGGGGAGGGGCGAGCAGTACTTC	CASTPGGRGEQYF
TRBJ1-1	.	TRBV7-6	many	TGTGCCAGCGTACCGGACCCAGGGATCCCTGAAGCTTTCTTT	CASVPDPGIPEAFF
TRBJ2-2	TRBD1	TRBV7-6	many	TGTGCCAGCAGCTACCGGGACAGGAACACCGGGGAGCTGTTTTTT	CASSYRDRNTGELFF
TRBJ1-1	.	TRBV7-9	few	TGTGCCAGCAGCTCCCCACAGGGAACCTCAGCTTTCTTT	CASSSPQGTSAFF
TRBJ2-3	TRBD2	TRBV7-8	.	TGTGCCAGCAGCTTAGAAGCTAGCGGAGTGGCAGATACGCAGTATTTT	CASSLEASGVADTQYF
TRBJ2-3	TRBD2	TRBV7-6	.	TGTGCCAGCAGTCTCGGGACTAGCGGGGAGTTAAGCACAGATACGCAGTATTTT	CASSLGTSGELSTDTQYF
TRBJ1-2	.	TRBV2	.	TGTGCCAGCAGGGGGGGGCATCGTAACTATGGCTACACCTTC	CASRGGHRNYGYTF
TRBJ1-1	.	TRBV19	.	TGTGCCAGTAGTATAGTTGGGATCATGAACACTGAAGCTTTCTTT	CASSIVGIMNTEAFF
TRBJ2-4	.	TRBV6-2/TRBV6-3	.	TGTGCCAGCAGTTATCTTAGGGCAGGAAAAAACATTCAGTACTTC	CASSYLRAGKNIQYF
TRBJ2-3	TRBD2	TRBV14	.	TGTGCCAGCAGCCAACGGGGTGTAAGCGGGAGCCTGGCAGATACGCAGTATTTT	CASSQRGVSGSLADTQYF
TRBJ2-1	.	TRBV7-9	.	TGTGCCAGCAGCTCCCAATTCTATTACAATGAGCAGTTCTTC	CASSSQFYYNEQFF
TRBJ2-2	.	TRBV4-1	.	TGCGCCAGCAGCCCAAGACATGGGGATGGCGGGGAGCTGTTTTTT	CASSPRHGDGGELFF
TRBJ1-5	.	TRBV12-3/TRBV12-4	.	TGTGCCAGCAGTTTAGTGTGGGGTTCTGGCAATCAGCCCCAGCATTTT	CASSLVWGSGNQPQHF
TRBJ1-1	.	TRBV27	many	TGTGCCAGCAGTTCCCAGGGGTTTAGTCGAGCTTTCTTT	CASSSQGFSRAFF
TRBJ2-2	.	TRBV5-5	.	TGTGCCAGCAGCTTGGAAGAGGGGTCGAACACCGGGGAGCTGTTTTTT	CASSLEEGSNTGELFF
TRBJ1-3	TRBD1	TRBV12-3/TRBV12-4	.	TGTGCCAGCAGCGAGGGACAGGGGACCTTTGGAAACACCATATATTTT	CASSEGQGTFGNTIYF
TRBJ1-1	.	TRBV7-6	many	TGTGCCAGCAGCCCCGGGACACCAGAGGAGGAAGCTTTCTTT	CASSPGTPEEEAFF
TRBJ2-7	.	TRBV6-1	few	TGTGCCAGCAGTGAAAGGGGGGTAGGGGGCCCCCCCTACGAGCAGTACTTC	CASSERGVGGPPYEQYF
TRBJ2-1	.	TRBV25-1	few	TGTGCCAGCAGAGCCGGGACCCTATCCTACAATGAGCAGTTCTTC	CASRAGTLSYNEQFF
TRBJ1-2	.	TRBV7-8	few	TGTGCCAGCAGCCTCTTGGACGGGGCAAGTGGCTACACCTTC	CASSLLDGASGYTF
TRBJ2-5	TRBD1	TRBV6-1	.	TGTGCCAGCAGTTCGTCAGGGGGCGTAGAGACCCAGTACTTC	CASSSSGGVETQYF
TRBJ2-2	.	TRBV4-1	.	TGCGCCAACAGCCAAGAACAAGGAGTGGGGTACCAAGCGAACACCGGGGAGCTGTTTTTT	CANSQEQGVGYQANTGELFF
TRBJ2-3	TRBD2	TRBV7-6	many	TGTGCCAGCAGCTTATTTAGTTCGGCGGGGGGCAGCACAGATACGCAGTATTTT	CASSLFSSAGGSTDTQYF